The subject of this entry is one TCR beta chain. The sample comes from a study of cytomegalovirus exposure and HLA in healthy donors. Vbeta (60) and Jbeta (13) primers were used in the PCR. Sequencing was performed with immunoSEQ multiplex PCR; in TCRdb, only in-frame clones are kept and a portion is missing. The sample yields about 160,000 clones, around 80% seen once. The specimen sequenced was PBMCs. The TCR originated in a female donor in good health and CMV-seronegative.

Written as DNA, the CDR3 is TGTGCCAGCAGTCCCGGGGGGGAGATCGGCCATGAGCAGTTCTTC. Translating it yields CASSPGGEIGHEQFF. The chain joins TRBV6-5 to TRBJ2-1, with 8 bases aligning to TRBD2. The V gene's germline CDR1 is MNHEY and CDR2 SVGAGI. The CDR3 extends over 15 amino acids. V trimming: 5 bases; J trimming: 8 bases; junction bases outside the gene matches: 11.